This is a list of T cell receptor beta chains from one sample in a study of cytomegalovirus exposure and HLA in healthy donors. TCRdb's copy holds only in-frame clones and misses some; the assay was immunoSEQ multiplex PCR. Counted here are about 160,000 clones, around four fifths occurring once; the ten biggest clones make up about 2.1%. Sequencing was carried out using PBMCs. The receptors derive from a female donor in good health and CMV-seronegative. Each CDR3 is given with its conserved first and last residue. The order of the fields is V gene, J gene, clone size, D gene, CDR3 DNA, CDR3 protein. The D gene is left open where the match is weak. Some rows have no size entry. The others give once, few or many, or a class for an expanded clone.

TRBV27	TRBJ2-3	-	TRBD1	TGTGCCAGCAGCCGCCCCGGGACAGGGAGAGATACGCAGTATTTT	CASSRPGTGRDTQYF
TRBV6-1	TRBJ1-2	-	TRBD1	TGTGCCAGCAGCCCGGACAGGGGCGGGAACTATGGCTACACCTTC	CASSPDRGGNYGYTF
TRBV5-1	TRBJ2-7	-	TRBD1	TGCGCCAGCAGCTTGAACAGGGGCCCTTACGAGCAGTACTTC	CASSLNRGPYEQYF
TRBV18	TRBJ2-3	-	-	TGTGCCAGCTCACCAACAGCGGATTCCACAGATACGCAGTATTTT	CASSPTADSTDTQYF
TRBV19	TRBJ1-1	once	TRBD1	TGTGCCAGCAAGACAGGGGCGGGGACTGAAGCTTTCTTT	CASKTGAGTEAFF
TRBV4-1	TRBJ2-3	-	TRBD2	TGCGCCAGCAGCCAGGCTAGCGGGGGGTCCACAGATACGCAGTATTTT	CASSQASGGSTDTQYF
TRBV5-4	TRBJ2-5	-	TRBD2	TGTGCCAGCAGCACACCCGGGACTAGCATAGAGACCCAGTACTTC	CASSTPGTSIETQYF
TRBV9	TRBJ2-1	-	-	TGTGCCAGCAGCGTAGCTGAAGGACAGCTCTACAATGAGCAGTTCTTC	CASSVAEGQLYNEQFF
TRBV5-1	TRBJ2-1	-	-	TGCGCCAGCAGAAGGGGCAACTCCTACAATGAGCAGTTCTTC	CASRRGNSYNEQFF
TRBV27	TRBJ2-2	-	TRBD1	TGTGCCAGCAGACCATGGACAGGGGTAAACACCGGGGAGCTGTTTTTT	CASRPWTGVNTGELFF
TRBV19	TRBJ1-2	-	TRBD1	TGTGCCAGTACGGAGATCGACAGGGGGCTAGGAGGCTACACCTTC	CASTEIDRGLGGYTF
TRBV19	TRBJ1-2	-	TRBD1	TGTGCCAGTAGTATAGATCGTGGGACAGGGGGTGGCTACACCTTC	CASSIDRGTGGGYTF
TRBV30	TRBJ1-1	-	-	TGTGCCTGGGGAGGAGGGGGGGCCACTGAAGCTTTCTTT	CAWGGGGATEAFF
TRBV15	TRBJ1-1	-	-	TGTGCCACCAGCAGAGATCCGTCCGGGGACACTGAAGCTTTCTTT	CATSRDPSGDTEAFF
TRBV5-1	TRBJ1-2	-	-	TGCGCCAGCAGCTTTATCCCCGACAGTTTTGAGGATGGCTACACCTTC	CASSFIPDSFEDGYTF
TRBV6-5	TRBJ1-5	-	TRBD1	TGTGCCAGCAGTTACACTACAGGGGATCAGCCCCAGCATTTT	CASSYTTGDQPQHF
TRBV6-5	TRBJ1-2	-	-	TGTGCCAGCAGTTACTCCGGGGGACCCTATGGCTACACCTTC	CASSYSGGPYGYTF
TRBV6-5	TRBJ2-5	-	-	TGTGCCAGCAGTTACGGTGTGGGGGGAGAGACCCAGTACTTC	CASSYGVGGETQYF
TRBV29-1	TRBJ1-1	-	-	TGCAGCGCCGATTGGGTCCAGGGTAACACTGAAGCTTTCTTT	CSADWVQGNTEAFF
TRBV30	TRBJ1-1	-	-	TGTGCCTGGAGTGTACCGGGGAACCTGAACACTGAAGCTTTCTTT	CAWSVPGNLNTEAFF
TRBV2	TRBJ1-1	-	-	TGTGCCAGCAAACTCAGGGGGAACACTGAAGCTTTCTTT	CASKLRGNTEAFF
TRBV19	TRBJ1-4	few	-	TGTGCCAGTAGTCTAACCCTGTTTGAAAAACTGTTTTTT	CASSLTLFEKLFF
TRBV18	TRBJ2-3	-	-	TGTGCCAGCTCAGAAGCTAGCACAGATACGCAGTATTTT	CASSEASTDTQYF
TRBV2	TRBJ2-2	once	TRBD2	TGTGCCAGCATCCCAGGCGGGGGACGGCGAGGCACCGGGGAGCTGTTTTTT	CASIPGGGRRGTGELFF
TRBV5-1	TRBJ2-1	-	TRBD2	TGCGCCAGCAGCTTGCCAACTAGCGCTATAAACAATGAGCAGTTCTTC	CASSLPTSAINNEQFF
TRBV6-6	TRBJ1-1	few	-	TGTGCCAGCAGTTACCCGAGGGCCGAAGCTTTCTTT	CASSYPRAEAFF
TRBV5-1	TRBJ2-1	once	TRBD1	TGCGCCAGCAGCTCCACAGGGGAGTCCTACAATGAGCAGTTCTTC	CASSSTGESYNEQFF
TRBV25-1	TRBJ1-1	-	-	TGTGCCAGCAGTGACAGTTGGAACACTGAAGCTTTCTTT	CASSDSWNTEAFF
TRBV19	TRBJ1-5	-	-	TGTGCCAGTAGTGTCGGCGGGGGCCTGAATCAGCCCCAGCATTTT	CASSVGGGLNQPQHF
TRBV27	TRBJ1-2	-	-	TGTGCCAGCAGTAGGAGCCACTACGATGGCTACACCTTC	CASSRSHYDGYTF
TRBV19	TRBJ1-2	-	-	TGTGCCAGTAGTATAACTACCTATGGCTACACCTTC	CASSITTYGYTF
TRBV5-1	TRBJ1-1	few	TRBD1	TGCGCCAGCAGCTTGGTGATTAAAGGGACAGGGAGGACCATGAACACTGAAGCTTTCTTT	CASSLVIKGTGRTMNTEAFF
TRBV27	TRBJ2-7	-	-	TGTGCCAGCAGTCCGACTAGTTCTTCCTACGAGCAGTACTTC	CASSPTSSSYEQYF
TRBV7-3	TRBJ2-2	-	TRBD2	TGTGCCAGCAGCTTAAGTGTTAGCGGGACCGGGGAGCTGTTTTTT	CASSLSVSGTGELFF
TRBV6-5	TRBJ2-1	few	TRBD1	TGTGCCAGCAGTCCAACCGGGACAGGGTACAATGAGCAGTTCTTC	CASSPTGTGYNEQFF
TRBV4-1	TRBJ1-2	-	-	TGCGCCAGCAGCCGAGAGGCACAGGCGTATTATGGCTACACCTTC	CASSREAQAYYGYTF
TRBV21-1	TRBJ1-1	-	-	TGTGCCAGCAGCAAAGCGCTTTTGAATAGTGGGGCAGTTAACACTGAAGCTTTCTTT	CASSKALLNSGAVNTEAFF
TRBV4-1	TRBJ2-4	once	-	TGCGCCAGCAGCCAAGTCGGTTCGAAAAACATTCAGTACTTC	CASSQVGSKNIQYF
TRBV6-5	TRBJ1-1	-	-	TGTGCCAGCAGTTTAGGGGCGGTGAACACTGAAGCTTTCTTT	CASSLGAVNTEAFF
TRBV5-1	TRBJ2-5	-	TRBD1	TGCGCCAGCAGCTTGGCGCAGGGGGCGAGGGAGACCCAGTACTTC	CASSLAQGARETQYF
TRBV19	TRBJ1-5	-	-	TGTGCCAGTAGTATAGGGGAGGGATCCCAGCCCCAGCATTTT	CASSIGEGSQPQHF
TRBV7-8	TRBJ2-1	few	-	TGTGCCAGCATCCAAGGGGGCAATGAGCAGTTCTTC	CASIQGGNEQFF
TRBV7-9	TRBJ1-1	-	-	TGTTCCAGCAGCTCCCCGGACTGGCTTGTGAACACTGAAGCTTTCTTT	CSSSSPDWLVNTEAFF